This TCR beta chain appears in the sequencing data of a study of blood T cell repertoires in COVID-19. Donors were grouped by their self-reported clinical history. Assay: immunoSEQ multiplex PCR; the TCRdb copy retains only in-frame clones and omits some. The sample consists of roughly 230,000 clones, approximately 85% of them appearing once. The V gene's germline CDR1 is ENHRY and CDR2 SYGVKD. This CDR3 is 14 amino acids long. V was pared by 2 bases and J by 1 base, with 9 bases between. The receptor was isolated from a woman aged 45-65 years who had been exposed to COVID-19. The sample comprised PBMCs or T cells enriched from blood (not recorded which). V gene TRBV10-3 combines with J gene TRBJ2-7; D is undetermined. The chain's CDR3 is CAISEGQASYEQYF. Written as DNA, the CDR3 is TGTGCCATCAGTGAGGGTCAGGCTTCCTACGAGCAGTACTTC.